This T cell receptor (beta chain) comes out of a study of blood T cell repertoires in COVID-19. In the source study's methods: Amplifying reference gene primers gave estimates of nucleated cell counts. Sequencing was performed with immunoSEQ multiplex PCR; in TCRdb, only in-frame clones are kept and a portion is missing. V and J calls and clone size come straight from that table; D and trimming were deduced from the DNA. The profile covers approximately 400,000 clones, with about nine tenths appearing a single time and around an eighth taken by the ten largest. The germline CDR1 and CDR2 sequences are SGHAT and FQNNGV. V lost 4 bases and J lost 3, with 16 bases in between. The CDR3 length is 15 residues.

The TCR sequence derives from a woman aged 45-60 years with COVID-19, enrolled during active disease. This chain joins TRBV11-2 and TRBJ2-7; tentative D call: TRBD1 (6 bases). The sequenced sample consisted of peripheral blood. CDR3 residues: CASSSPGDIFYEQYF. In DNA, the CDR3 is TGTGCCAGCAGCTCCCCTGGGGACATCTTCTACGAGCAGTACTTC.